This TCR beta chain stems from a study of blood T cell repertoires in COVID-19. Turning to the study itself: The United States, Italy and Spain supplied acute and convalescent COVID-19 samples. T cells, B-cell-depleted T cells, or PBMCs supplied cDNA or gDNA.

This clone ranks as medium-sized. V was pared by 4 bases and J by 3 bases, with 8 bases of the junction left unmatched. The CDR3 loop spans 16 amino acids. Germline V gene sequence: CDR1 KGHDR, CDR2 SFDVKD. Study processing details: How many nucleated cells were present was estimated from reference gene primer amplification. Libraries were prepared by immunoSEQ multiplex PCR; TCRdb keeps only in-frame clonotypes and omits some of them. V and J calls and clone size are given by that table; D and trimming were obtained from the DNA. The sample yields over 40,000 clones, roughly 86% seen once. The sequencing input was peripheral blood. The gene calls are TRBV24-1 and TRBJ2-5, with 9 bases identical to TRBD1. This receptor was taken from a man at least 80 years old with active COVID-19. The CDR3 DNA reads as TGTGCCACCAGTGACATAAGGGGACAGGGTAAAGAGACCCAGTACTTC. Its translation is CATSDIRGQGKETQYF.